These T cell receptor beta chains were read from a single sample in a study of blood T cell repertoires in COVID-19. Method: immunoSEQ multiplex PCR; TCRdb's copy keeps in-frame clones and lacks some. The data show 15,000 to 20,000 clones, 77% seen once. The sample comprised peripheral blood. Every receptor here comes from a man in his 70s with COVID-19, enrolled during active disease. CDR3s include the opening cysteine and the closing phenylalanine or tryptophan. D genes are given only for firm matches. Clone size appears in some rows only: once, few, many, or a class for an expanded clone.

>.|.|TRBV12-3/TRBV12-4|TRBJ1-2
CASRIAGAGGYTF
TGTGCCAGCAGGATCGCAGGGGCAGGTGGCTACACCTTC
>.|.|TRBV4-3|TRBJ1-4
CASSQDSWFRGNEKLFF
TGCGCCAGCAGCCAAGATTCTTGGTTCAGGGGTAATGAAAAACTGTTTTTT
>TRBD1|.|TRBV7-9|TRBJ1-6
CASSPDRANSPLHF
TGTGCCAGCAGCCCGGACAGGGCCAATTCACCCCTCCACTTT
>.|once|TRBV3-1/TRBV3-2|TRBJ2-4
CASRLSRLAKNIQYF
TGTGCCAGCAGATTGAGCAGACTAGCCAAAAACATTCAGTACTTC
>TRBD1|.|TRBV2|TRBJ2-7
CASSVRDRVDEQYF
TGTGCCAGCAGTGTCCGGGACAGGGTGGACGAGCAGTACTTC
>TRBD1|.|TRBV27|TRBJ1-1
CASSLGQGNTEAFF
TGTGCCAGCAGTCTGGGACAGGGAAACACTGAAGCTTTCTTT
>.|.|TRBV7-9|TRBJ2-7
CASSSSSYEQYF
TGTGCCAGCAGTTCCAGCTCCTACGAGCAGTACTTC
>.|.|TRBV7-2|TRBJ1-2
CASSLAQGNGYTF
TGTGCCAGCAGCTTAGCGCAGGGGAATGGCTACACCTTC
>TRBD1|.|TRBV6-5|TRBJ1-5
CASSVGGTGSQPQHF
TGTGCCAGCAGCGTTGGGGGGACAGGGAGTCAGCCCCAGCATTTT
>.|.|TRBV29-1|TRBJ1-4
CSVEKMAGYAGGEKLFF
TGCAGCGTTGAAAAAATGGCAGGGTACGCAGGTGGTGAAAAACTGTTTTTT
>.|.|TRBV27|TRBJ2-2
CASNRDPTIRAGELFF
TGTGCCAGCAATCGGGATCCGACTATTCGGGCCGGGGAGCTGTTTTTT
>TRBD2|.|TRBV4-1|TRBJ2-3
CASSPRPRRAGGGDTQYF
TGCGCCAGCAGCCCCCGCCCGAGGCGAGCGGGAGGTGGAGATACGCAGTATTTT
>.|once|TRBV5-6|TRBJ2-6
CASSAAAVGANVLTF
TGTGCCAGCAGCGCCGCGGCGGTGGGGGCCAACGTCCTGACTTTC
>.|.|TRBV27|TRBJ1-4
CASSLPGTNEKLFF
TGTGCCAGCAGTTTACCGGGGACTAATGAAAAACTGTTTTTT
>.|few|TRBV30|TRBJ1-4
CAWSVLSSASGEKLFF
TGTGCCTGGAGTGTACTGTCTTCGGCAAGCGGTGAAAAACTGTTTTTT
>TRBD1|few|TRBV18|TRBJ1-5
CASSPGQSNQPQHF
TGTGCCAGCTCACCGGGACAGAGCAATCAGCCCCAGCATTTT
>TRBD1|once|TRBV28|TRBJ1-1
CASSLPPGTGNEAFF
TGTGCCAGCAGTTTACCCCCCGGGACAGGGAATGAAGCTTTCTTT
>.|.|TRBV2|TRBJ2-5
CASNRQQETQYF
TGTGCCAGCAACCGACAGCAAGAGACCCAGTACTTC
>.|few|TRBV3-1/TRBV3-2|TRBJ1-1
CASSQERRNTEAFF
TGTGCCAGCAGCCAAGAGAGGAGGAACACTGAAGCTTTCTTT
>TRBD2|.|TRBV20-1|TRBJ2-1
CSASYSGSFYNEQFF
TGCAGTGCTAGTTATAGCGGGAGTTTCTACAATGAGCAGTTCTTC
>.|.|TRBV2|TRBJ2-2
CASSGSGGELFF
TGTGCCAGCAGTGGGTCGGGCGGGGAGCTGTTTTTT
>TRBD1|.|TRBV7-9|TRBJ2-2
CASSFRGQGAAGELFF
TGTGCCAGCAGCTTTCGTGGACAGGGGGCCGCCGGGGAGCTGTTTTTT
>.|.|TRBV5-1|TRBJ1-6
CASSLDARYAYNSPLHF
TGCGCCAGCAGCTTGGACGCGCGGTACGCCTATAATTCACCCCTCCACTTT
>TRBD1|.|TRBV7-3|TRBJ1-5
CASSFGQGQPQHF
TGTGCCAGCAGCTTCGGACAGGGGCAGCCCCAGCATTTT
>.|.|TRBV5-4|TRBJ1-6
CASSFFVGRDDSPLHF
TGTGCCAGCAGCTTTTTCGTTGGCAGGGATGATTCACCCCTCCACTTT
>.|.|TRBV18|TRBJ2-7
CASSPPAGYEQYF
TGTGCCAGCTCACCACCCGCCGGCTACGAGCAGTACTTC
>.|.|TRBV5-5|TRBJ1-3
CASSLGRTRSGNTIYF
TGTGCCAGCAGCTTGGGCAGGACTCGCTCTGGAAACACCATATATTTT
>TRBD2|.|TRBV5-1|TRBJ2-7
CASSSAGTSGNYEQYF
TGCGCCAGCAGCTCGGCGGGGACTAGCGGGAACTACGAGCAGTACTTC
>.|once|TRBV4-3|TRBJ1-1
CASSHNPGNTEAFF
TGCGCCAGCAGCCACAATCCCGGGAACACTGAAGCTTTCTTT
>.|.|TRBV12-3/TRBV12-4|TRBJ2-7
CASSTGYGQYF
TGTGCCAGCAGCACAGGTTACGGGCAGTACTTC
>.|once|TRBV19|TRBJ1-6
CASTINPGDNSPLHF
TGTGCCAGTACAATCAACCCAGGGGATAATTCACCCCTCCACTTT
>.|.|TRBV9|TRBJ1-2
CASSGYRSGYTF
TGTGCCAGCAGCGGGTACAGGTCTGGCTACACCTTC
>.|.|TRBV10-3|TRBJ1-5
CATGGVLVPQHF
TGTGCCACCGGGGGAGTCCTCGTGCCCCAGCATTTT
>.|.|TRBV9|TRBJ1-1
CASSGGAFF
TGTGCCAGCAGTGGAGGGGCTTTCTTT
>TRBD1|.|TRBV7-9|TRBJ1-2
CASSPRTGANGYTF
TGTGCCAGCAGCCCCAGGACAGGGGCCAATGGCTACACCTTC
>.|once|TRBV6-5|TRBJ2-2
CASGRGWSGELFF
TGTGCCAGCGGTCGCGGCTGGTCCGGGGAGCTGTTTTTT
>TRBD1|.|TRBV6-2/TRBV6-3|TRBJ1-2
CASSPRTGYYGYTF
TGTGCCAGCAGTCCACGGACAGGGTACTATGGCTACACCTTC
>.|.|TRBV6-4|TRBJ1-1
CASSRKTGPNTEAFF
TGTGCCAGCAGTCGTAAAACAGGGCCGAACACTGAAGCTTTCTTT
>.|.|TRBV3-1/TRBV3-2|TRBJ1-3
CASSQGPLPSSGNTIYF
TGTGCCAGCAGCCAAGGTCCCCTACCGAGCTCTGGAAACACCATATATTTT
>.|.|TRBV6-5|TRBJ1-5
CASLEPGHSNQPQHF
TGTGCCAGCCTTGAACCAGGGCATAGCAATCAGCCCCAGCATTTT
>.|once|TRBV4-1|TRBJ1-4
CASSQDWGGSVEKLFF
TGCGCCAGCAGCCAAGATTGGGGAGGATCAGTGGAAAAACTGTTTTTT
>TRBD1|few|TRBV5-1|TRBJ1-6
CASRIQGGHRPLHF
TGCGCCAGCAGAATACAGGGGGGGCATCGGCCCCTCCACTTT
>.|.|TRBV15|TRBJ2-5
CATSRDYTLGETQYF
TGTGCCACCAGCAGAGATTACACGCTTGGAGAGACCCAGTACTTC
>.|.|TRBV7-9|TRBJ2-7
CASSRQGKTYEQYF
TGTGCCAGCAGCCGCCAGGGGAAAACCTACGAGCAGTACTTC
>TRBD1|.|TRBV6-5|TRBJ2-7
CASNPGQGYEQYF
TGTGCCAGTAATCCGGGACAGGGATACGAGCAGTACTTC
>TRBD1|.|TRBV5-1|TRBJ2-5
CASHPGTGAETQYF
TGCGCCAGCCATCCCGGGACAGGGGCAGAGACCCAGTACTTC
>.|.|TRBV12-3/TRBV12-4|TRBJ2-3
CASSPRGPDTQYF
TGTGCCAGCAGCCCTCGCGGGCCAGATACGCAGTATTTT